Below are 4 T cell receptor beta chains sequenced from a single sample in a study of blood T cell repertoires in COVID-19. Method: immunoSEQ multiplex PCR; TCRdb's copy keeps in-frame clones and lacks some. The sample holds around 30,000 clones, over 85% seen once. Sequencing input: peripheral blood. Receptors originate from a human donor with active COVID-19. The donor label of this sample is uncertain.

Here the CDR3 reads CASSLHRESNEQFF. The CDR3 bases are TGTGCCAGCAGCTTACATCGGGAGAGTAATGAGCAGTTCTTC. The rearrangement uses TRBV7-2 and TRBJ2-1; a possible D gene is TRBD2 (6 bases). The CDR3 runs to 14 residues. The germline gives CDR1 SGHTA, CDR2 FQGNSA. Trimming cost V 2 bases and J 7 bases, with 12 bases left between them.

The J gene is TRBJ2-3, the V gene TRBV30; 9 bases are shared with TRBD2. J gave up 2 bases and V 8 bases, and 8 bases lay outside the gene matches. The CDR3 covers 14 residues. The V gene's germline CDR1 is GTSNPN and CDR2 SVGIG (reference sequence). The CDR3, as DNA: TGTGCCGGGGCCGGGACTAGCCTCACAGATACGCAGTATTTT. Protein product: CAGAGTSLTDTQYF.

The V gene is TRBV4-3, the J gene TRBJ2-7; the D gene is possibly TRBD1 (5 bases). The CDR3 has 15 residues. Germline CDR1 reads LGHNA; CDR2 reads YSLEER. Trimming pared 1 base from V and 4 bases from J, leaving 14 bases between. As DNA, the CDR3 is TGCGCCAGCAGCCAAGGAAGACAGTCTCTGTACGAGCAGTACTTC. As protein: CASSQGRQSLYEQYF.

The rearrangement links TRBV15 to TRBJ1-3, with D uncertain. The CDR3 runs 20 residues. V was clipped by 0 bases and J by 8 bases, with 29 bases between them. The germline CDR1 and CDR2 sequences are LNHNV and YYDKDF (reference sequence). The CDR3 is CATSRDRPRAGSAHADTIYF. The DNA of the CDR3 is TGTGCCACCAGCAGAGATCGTCCTAGGGCGGGCTCGGCTCACGCGGACACCATATATTTT.